This T cell receptor (beta chain) was identified in a study of cytomegalovirus exposure and HLA in healthy donors. Across the study: About 179 million T cells yielded under 130 million unique TCR beta sequences in earlier analysis.

Unmatched junction bases numbered 12, after V lost 6 bases and J lost 2 bases. Germline V gene lookup returns CDR1 SGHNT and CDR2 YENEEA. The CDR3 contains 18 residues. With regard to this clone: Antigen specificity is unknown.

General study findings and limits: A later analysis found common viral pathogens apparently linked to several of the most significant clusters.

The PCR used 60 Vbeta and 13 Jbeta primers. Libraries were prepared by immunoSEQ multiplex PCR; TCRdb keeps only in-frame clonotypes and omits some of them. The sample carries about 160,000 clones, 84% recorded once. Sequencing used PBMCs. The source is a man in his fifties or sixties in good health and CMV-seropositive. This chain links TRBV11-3 with TRBJ2-6; TRBD2 aligns across 8 bases. CDR3 region: CASSSPGLEFPGANVLTF. The CDR3 nucleotides read TGTGCCAGCAGTTCCCCGGGACTAGAGTTTCCTGGGGCCAACGTCCTGACTTTC.